Following are 23 T cell receptor beta chains from one sample sequenced in a study of T cell changes during pregnancy in multiple sclerosis. The repertoire was sequenced with immunoSEQ multiplex PCR; TCRdb's copy has only in-frame clones and lacks some. This sample yields some 80,000 clones, of which 89% are seen a single time; over 0.8% belongs to the top ten. This material consisted of peripheral blood, taken in the first trimester of pregnancy. These receptors were taken from a female donor in good health, enrolled as a control in a pregnancy study.

The rearrangement joins TRBV5-1 to TRBJ1-2, with D perhaps TRBD1 (6 bases). Germline CDR1 reads SGHRS; CDR2 reads YFSETQ. V lost 4 bases and J lost 6, with 16 bases in between. The CDR3 is 14 residues long. The CDR3 bases are TGCGCCAGCAGCGTCAGGGGACCGTTTGATGGCTACACCTTC. Protein product: CASSVRGPFDGYTF.

This clone has a handful of counts. CDR3 residues: CASSQETGASYGYTF. In nucleotides, the CDR3 is TGTGCCAGCAGCCAAGAAACAGGGGCATCCTATGGCTACACCTTC. The chain combines TRBV4-2 with TRBJ1-2; 7 positions agree with TRBD1. CDR3 length: 15 amino acids. Per the germline V gene, CDR1 is LGHNA and CDR2 is YNFKEQ. V lost 0 bases and J lost 4; bases outside the gene matches: 5.

The chain carries TRBV6-5 and TRBJ1-4; 7 nucleotides match TRBD1. This CDR3 is 14 amino acids long. In germline, CDR1 is MNHEY, CDR2 SVGAGI. Trimming took 6 bases from V and 7 from J; bases not matched to a gene: 8. This CDR3 is CASSAGGWGEKLFF. The CDR3 nucleotides read TGTGCCAGCAGCGCAGGGGGTTGGGGTGAAAAACTGTTTTTT.

The V and J genes are TRBV6-5 and TRBJ1-5, with 7 bases aligning to TRBD1. Looked up from germline, CDR1 is MNHEY and CDR2 is SVGAGI. The V segment lost 4 bases and the J segment 4 bases; nucleotides outside the gene matches: 4. The CDR3 totals 14 residues. CDR3 nucleotides: TGTGCCAGCAGTTTCACAGGGGTTAATCAGCCCCAGCATTTT. The encoded protein is CASSFTGVNQPQHF.

The chain carries TRBV2 and TRBJ1-3; D not certain. Germline values: CDR1 SNHLY, CDR2 FYNNEI. The CDR3 extends over 14 amino acids. The germline V and J ends were trimmed by 6 bases and 0 bases, with 9 bases remaining between them. The CDR3 region has the DNA TGTGCCAGCAGAACACAGAGCTCTGGAAACACCATATATTTT. Amino acid sequence: CASRTQSSGNTIYF.

V is TRBV6-5 and J is TRBJ1-1; 7 positions agree with TRBD1. The germline CDR1 and CDR2 sequences are MNHEY and SVGAGI. V lost 6 bases, J lost 1 base, and 8 bases stayed unmatched. The CDR3 extends over 15 amino acids. The CDR3 DNA reads TGTGCCAGCAGACCCACAGGGGTGGAGAACACTGAAGCTTTCTTT. Protein: CASRPTGVENTEAFF.

This chain connects TRBV6-1 to TRBJ1-3; D ambiguous. This CDR3 is built from 15 residues. V was clipped by 6 bases and J by 0 bases, with 12 bases between them. Per the germline V gene, CDR1 is MNHNS and CDR2 is SASEGT. CDR3 sequence reads: CASSPRDFSGNTIYF. DNA for the CDR3: TGTGCCAGCAGCCCCCGGGATTTCTCTGGAAACACCATATATTTT.

The table lists this clone with a few counts. The chain uses TRBV28 and TRBJ2-7; tentatively, D is TRBD2 (5 bases). Trimming left V 7 bases short and J 0 bases short, with 7 bases between. This CDR3 is built from 12 residues. Germline lookup yields CDR1 MDHEN and CDR2 SYDVKM. This CDR3 reads CASTRGSYEQYF. Written as DNA, the CDR3 is TGTGCCAGCACCCGGGGCTCCTACGAGCAGTACTTC.

The J gene is TRBJ2-7, the V gene TRBV7-2; D perhaps matches TRBD2 (6 bases). Between the trimmed V and J ends, which lost 5 bases and 3 bases, there was a span of 20 bases. This CDR3 spans 16 amino acids. From germline, CDR1 is SGHTA and CDR2 FQGNSA. The CDR3 nucleotides are TGTGCCAGCAGCATCGCCCGGGACTTCCCCGACTACGAGCAGTACTTC. Its protein product is CASSIARDFPDYEQYF.

The genes are TRBV11-3 and TRBJ1-1; TRBD1 matches 10 bases. V was clipped by 6 bases and J by 4 bases; unmatched bases: 2. The CDR3 spans 13 residues. The germline V gene encodes CDR1 SGHNT and CDR2 YENEEA. The CDR3 DNA follows: TGTGCCAGCAGAGGACAGGGGGGCACTGAAGCTTTCTTT. Protein sequence: CASRGQGGTEAFF.

In its sample, this clone was seen a few times. The V gene is TRBV30, the J gene TRBJ1-1; maybe TRBD1 (5 bases). Trimming took off 0 bases at V and 0 bases at J, with 8 bases between the two ends. The CDR3 is made up of 14 amino acids. Germline lookup yields CDR1 GTSNPN and CDR2 SVGIG (reference sequence). This chain's CDR3 is CAWSVSRVNTEAFF. The CDR3 DNA reads TGTGCCTGGAGTGTTTCCAGGGTGAACACTGAAGCTTTCTTT.

J is TRBJ2-7 and V is TRBV5-6, with unresolved D. With 1 base removed from V and 5 bases from J, the gap between germline ends came to 13 bases. This CDR3 is 14 amino acids long. The V gene's germline CDR1 is SGHDT and CDR2 YYEEEE. As DNA, the CDR3 is TGTGCCAGCAGCTTGCTAGGTTCGGTCAACGAGCAGTACTTC. This gives the protein CASSLLGSVNEQYF.

The chain combines TRBV11-2 with TRBJ2-2, with 8 positions matching TRBD1. J gave up 8 bases and V 6 bases, and 8 bases lay outside the gene matches. The CDR3 totals 14 residues. Germline V lookup: CDR1 SGHAT, CDR2 FQNNGV. Written as DNA, the CDR3 is TGTGCCAGCAGGAGGCCAGGGGGCCGGGGGGAGCTGTTTTTT. Protein sequence: CASRRPGGRGELFF.

The genes are TRBV7-2 and TRBJ1-5, with 7 bases lining up with TRBD1. CDR1 is SGHTA and CDR2 is FQGNSA in the germline V gene. V lost 0 bases and J lost 1; bases outside the gene matches: 0. This CDR3 is 15 amino acids long. In nucleotides, the CDR3 is TGTGCCAGCAGCTTAGCAGGGGGCAGCAATCAGCCCCAGCATTTT. Translation gives CASSLAGGSNQPQHF.

The genes are TRBV5-1 and TRBJ2-4, with TRBD2 matching over 8 bases. V dropped 4 bases and J dropped 1; count of bases not matched to a gene: 7. The CDR3 runs 16 residues. Germline CDR1 reads SGHRS; CDR2 reads YFSETQ. The CDR3 DNA sequence: TGCGCCAGCAGCCCGGGGGGGAGCGCGGCCAAAAACATTCAGTACTTC. This gives the protein CASSPGGSAAKNIQYF.

The chain employs TRBV7-6 and TRBJ1-2; D is perhaps TRBD1 (6 bases). The germline CDR1 and CDR2 sequences are SGHVS and FNYEAQ. Trimming removed 3 bases from V and 4 bases from J, with 6 bases in between. The CDR3 runs 12 residues. In DNA form, the CDR3 reads TGTGCCAGCAGCTTGGACAGCTATGGCTACACCTTC. It is translated as CASSLDSYGYTF.

This CDR3 reads CAWSGAGAGQPQHF. The CDR3 DNA reads as TGTGCCTGGAGTGGGGCAGGGGCTGGGCAGCCCCAGCATTTT. This rearrangement joins TRBV30 to TRBJ1-5, with D perhaps TRBD1 (6 bases). Germline V gene lookup returns CDR1 GTSNPN and CDR2 SVGIG (reference sequence). Trimming took 1 base from V and 7 from J, leaving 14 bases between them. This CDR3 has 14 amino acids.

The chain couples TRBV6-1 to TRBJ1-5; tentative D call: TRBD1 (6 bases). V lost 9 bases, J lost 3 bases, and 12 bases lay in between. The CDR3 extends over 13 amino acids. Germline CDR1 and CDR2: MNHNS and SASEGT. The CDR3 nucleotides are TGTGCCAGTCAGGACAGCCCCAATCAGCCCCAGCATTTT. Protein: CASQDSPNQPQHF.

The count of this clone is one. V and J are TRBV7-9 and TRBJ1-2, with TRBD1 identical over 7 bases. CDR3 length equals 16 residues. V shed 2 bases, J shed 4 bases, and the junction held 10 bases outside the gene matches. Germline V gene lookup returns CDR1 SEHNR and CDR2 FQNEAQ (reference sequence). The CDR3 sequence: CASSLPRATGFYGYTF. The DNA of the CDR3 is TGTGCCAGCAGCTTACCCCGTGCGACAGGGTTCTATGGCTACACCTTC.

The chain is built from TRBV2 and TRBJ1-2, with D perhaps matching TRBD1 (5 bases). This CDR3 spans 14 amino acids. V lost 7 bases, J lost 4 bases, and 16 bases lay in between. Germline values: CDR1 SNHLY, CDR2 FYNNEI. CDR3 sequence (DNA): TGTGCCAGCACCACGAACCTAAGGGGCTATGGCTACACCTTC. As protein: CASTTNLRGYGYTF.

The CDR3 reads CASSLQTGLAFF. The CDR3 DNA reads TGTGCCAGCAGTTTACAGACAGGGTTGGCTTTCTTT. J is TRBJ1-1 and V is TRBV28; 7 nucleotides line up with TRBD1. Trimming took 2 bases from V and 11 from J; bases not matched to a gene: 5. The CDR3 sequence is 12 residues long. CDR1 is MDHEN, CDR2 SYDVKM, per germline.

This chain joins TRBV23-1 and TRBJ2-7; no firm D call. TRBV23-1 is an ORF; its function is uncertain. V was shortened by 0 bases and J by 3 bases, with 12 bases between the two germline ends. The CDR3 consists of 15 residues. CDR3 coding DNA: TGCGCCAGCAGTCAATCGATGGCAGGTTACTACGAGCAGTACTTC. As protein: CASSQSMAGYYEQYF.

The rearrangement links TRBV7-2 to TRBJ2-7; D might be TRBD2 (6 bases). Germline CDR1 is SGHTA and CDR2 is FQGNSA. V lost 5 bases and J 5 bases, leaving 22 bases between the germline ends. This CDR3 comprises 16 residues. Written as DNA, the CDR3 is TGTGCCAGCAGCGCGGGACTCTCCCAGTACTTCCACGAGCAGTACTTC. Protein product: CASSAGLSQYFHEQYF.